This TCR beta chain was sequenced in a study of T cell clonality in common variable immunodeficiency. Heparinized whole blood, roughly 5 to 8 ml, came from each donor. Control and CVID samples contributed equal amounts of genomic DNA. Generated by immunoSEQ multiplex PCR, the TCRdb table keeps only in-frame clones and is missing some. The data show some 45,000 clones, with none appearing a single time. This clone was counted at least ten times. Material: peripheral blood mononuclear cells. The sequence was collected from a person aged 18 to 70 in good health.

The sequenced CDR3 bases are TGCAGTGCCAAAACTATGGGTGACACTGAA. Translation: CSAKTMGDTE. The whole CDR3 reads CSAKTMGDTEAFF. The chain is built from TRBV20-1 and TRBJ1-1; no firm D call. The sequence runs out 3 residues before the end of the CDR3; the remainder is reconstructed from the germline J gene. This CDR3 region has 13 residues. Germline V gene data show CDR1 as DFQATT and CDR2 as SNEGSKA (reference sequence). V lost 6 bases and J 3 bases, leaving 14 bases between the germline ends.